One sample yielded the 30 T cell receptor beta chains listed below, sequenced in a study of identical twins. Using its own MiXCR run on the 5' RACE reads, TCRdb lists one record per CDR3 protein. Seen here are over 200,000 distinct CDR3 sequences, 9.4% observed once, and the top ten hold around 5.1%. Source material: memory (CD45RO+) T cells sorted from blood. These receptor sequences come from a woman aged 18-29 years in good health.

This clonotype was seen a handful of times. CDR3 sequence reads: CASSLDREGGQEIYEQYF. CDR3 nucleotides: TGTGCCAGCAGCTTAGATAGGGAAGGGGGACAGGAGATCTACGAGCAGTACTTC. The V gene is TRBV11-2, the J gene TRBJ2-7; TRBD1 matches 8 bases. The V gene's germline CDR1 is SGHAT and CDR2 FQNNGV. The junction had 13 bases not matched to a gene; V was cut back by 0 bases and J by 3 bases. The CDR3 consists of 18 residues.

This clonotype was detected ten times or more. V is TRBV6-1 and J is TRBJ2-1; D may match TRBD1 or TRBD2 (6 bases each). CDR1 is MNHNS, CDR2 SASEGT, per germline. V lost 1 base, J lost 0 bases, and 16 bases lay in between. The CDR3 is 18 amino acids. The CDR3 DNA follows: TGTGCCAGCAGTGAAGGAGGGGGGTCTAGGAGCTCCTACAATGAGCAGTTCTTC. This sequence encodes CASSEGGGSRSSYNEQFF.

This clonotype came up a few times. DNA for the CDR3: TGTGCCAGCAGCTTTAGGTCCTCCGTTGCTGAAGCTTTCTTT. It yields the protein CASSFRSSVAEAFF. The rearrangement links TRBV5-6 to TRBJ1-1; no definite D call. The CDR3 is 14 amino acids. The germline V gene has CDR1 SGHDT and CDR2 YYEEEE. V shed 2 bases and J shed 6 bases, with 14 bases lying between them.

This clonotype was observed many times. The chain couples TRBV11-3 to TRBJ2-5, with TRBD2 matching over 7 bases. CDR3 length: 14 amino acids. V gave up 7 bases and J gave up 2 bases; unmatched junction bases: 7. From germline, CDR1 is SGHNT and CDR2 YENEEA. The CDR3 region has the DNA TGTGCCAGCACCGAGCGGGGAACTCAAGAGACCCAGTACTTC. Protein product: CASTERGTQETQYF.

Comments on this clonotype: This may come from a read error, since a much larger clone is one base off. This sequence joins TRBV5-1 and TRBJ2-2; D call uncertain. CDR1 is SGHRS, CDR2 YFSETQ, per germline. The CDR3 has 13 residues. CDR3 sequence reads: CAISLVQSGELFF. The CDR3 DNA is TGCGCCATCAGCTTGGTTCAATCCGGGGAGCTGTTTTTT.

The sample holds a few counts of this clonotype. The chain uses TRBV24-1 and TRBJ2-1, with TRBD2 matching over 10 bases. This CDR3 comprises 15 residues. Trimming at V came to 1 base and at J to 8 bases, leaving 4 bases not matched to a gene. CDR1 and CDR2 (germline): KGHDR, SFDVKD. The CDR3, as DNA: TGTGCCACCAGTGATTTAGCTAGCGGGAGAGATGAGCAGTTCTTC. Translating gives CATSDLASGRDEQFF.

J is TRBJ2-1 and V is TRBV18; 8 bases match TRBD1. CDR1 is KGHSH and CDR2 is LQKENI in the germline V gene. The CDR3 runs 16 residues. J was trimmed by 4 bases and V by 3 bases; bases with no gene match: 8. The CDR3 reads CASSPSFRDRYNEQFF. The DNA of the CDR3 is TGTGCCAGCTCACCGTCGTTCCGGGACAGGTACAATGAGCAGTTCTTC.

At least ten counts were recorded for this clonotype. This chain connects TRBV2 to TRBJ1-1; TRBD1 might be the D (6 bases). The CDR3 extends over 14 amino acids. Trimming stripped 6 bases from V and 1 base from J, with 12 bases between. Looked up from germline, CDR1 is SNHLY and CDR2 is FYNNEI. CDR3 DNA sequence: TGTGCCAGCAGCTTCCGGACAGCGAACACTGAAGCTTTCTTT. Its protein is CASSFRTANTEAFF.

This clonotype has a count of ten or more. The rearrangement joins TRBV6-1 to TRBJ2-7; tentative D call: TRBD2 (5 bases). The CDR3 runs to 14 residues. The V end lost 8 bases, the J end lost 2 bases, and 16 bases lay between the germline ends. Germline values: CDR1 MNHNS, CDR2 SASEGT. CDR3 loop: CASAWVQRPYEQYF. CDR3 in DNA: TGTGCCAGCGCTTGGGTCCAGCGGCCCTACGAGCAGTACTTC.

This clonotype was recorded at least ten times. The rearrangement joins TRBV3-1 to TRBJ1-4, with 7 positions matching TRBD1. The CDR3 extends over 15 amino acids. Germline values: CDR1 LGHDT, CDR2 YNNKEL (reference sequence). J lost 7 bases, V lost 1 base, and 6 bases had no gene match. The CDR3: CASSQVEGGFEKLFF. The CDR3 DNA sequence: TGTGCCAGCAGCCAAGTGGAAGGGGGCTTTGAAAAACTGTTTTTT.

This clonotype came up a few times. The DNA of the CDR3 is TGTGCCAGCAGTCAAGTACAGGGCAATCAGCCCCAGCATTTT. Encoded protein: CASSQVQGNQPQHF. V usage is TRBV12-3 or TRBV12-4 and J usage is TRBJ1-5, with D perhaps matching TRBD1 (5 bases). V was cut by 5 bases and J by 2 bases, with 10 bases left in between. The CDR3 covers 14 residues.

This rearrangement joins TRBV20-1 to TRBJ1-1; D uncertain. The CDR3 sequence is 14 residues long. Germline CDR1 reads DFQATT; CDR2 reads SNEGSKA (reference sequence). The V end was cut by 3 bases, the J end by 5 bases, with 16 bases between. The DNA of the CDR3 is TGCAGTGCTAGGGGATATGAACGGGGTACTGAAGCTTTCTTT. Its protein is CSARGYERGTEAFF.

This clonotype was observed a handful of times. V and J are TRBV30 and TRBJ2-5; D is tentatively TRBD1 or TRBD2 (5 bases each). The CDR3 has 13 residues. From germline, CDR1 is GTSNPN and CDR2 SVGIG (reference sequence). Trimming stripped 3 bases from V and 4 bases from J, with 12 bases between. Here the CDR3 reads CAWSGARAETQYF. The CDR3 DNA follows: TGTGCCTGGAGCGGGGCAAGGGCAGAGACCCAGTACTTC.

CDR3 sequence: CASSVLTGGNSPLHF. DNA for the CDR3: TGTGCCAGCAGTGTACTGACAGGGGGGAATTCACCCCTCCACTTT. The J gene is TRBJ1-6, the V gene TRBV6-5, with 9 bases matching TRBD1. The V and J ends lost 5 bases and 7 bases, in that order; junction bases with no gene match: 6. CDR1 MNHEY and CDR2 SVGAGI come from the germline V gene. This CDR3 is built from 15 residues.

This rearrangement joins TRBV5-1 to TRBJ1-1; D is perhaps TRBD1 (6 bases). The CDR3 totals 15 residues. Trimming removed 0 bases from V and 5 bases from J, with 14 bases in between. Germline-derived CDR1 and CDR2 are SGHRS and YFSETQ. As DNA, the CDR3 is TGCGCCAGCAGCTTGGTCGGACAGATTGGGACTGAAGCTTTCTTT. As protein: CASSLVGQIGTEAFF.

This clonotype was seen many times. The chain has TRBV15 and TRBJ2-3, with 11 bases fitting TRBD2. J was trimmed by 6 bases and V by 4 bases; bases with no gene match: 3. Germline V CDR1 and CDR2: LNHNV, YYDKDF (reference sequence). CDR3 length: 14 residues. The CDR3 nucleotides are TGTGCCACCAGCATAGCGGGGGGGTTTGATACGCAGTATTTT. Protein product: CATSIAGGFDTQYF.

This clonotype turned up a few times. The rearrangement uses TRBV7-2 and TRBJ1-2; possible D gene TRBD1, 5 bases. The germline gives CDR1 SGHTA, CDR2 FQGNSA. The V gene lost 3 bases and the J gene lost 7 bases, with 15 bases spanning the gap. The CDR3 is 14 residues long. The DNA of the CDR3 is TGTGCCAGCAGCTTCGAGGACAAGAGGGGTGGCTACACCTTC. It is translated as CASSFEDKRGGYTF.

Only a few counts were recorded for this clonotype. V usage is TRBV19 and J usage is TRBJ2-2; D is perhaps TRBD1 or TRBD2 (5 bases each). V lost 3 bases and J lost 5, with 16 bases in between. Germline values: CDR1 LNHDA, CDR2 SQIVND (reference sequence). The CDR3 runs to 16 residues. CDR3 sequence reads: CASSILRGAGTGELFF. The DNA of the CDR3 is TGTGCCAGTAGTATCCTTCGAGGGGCCGGGACCGGGGAGCTGTTTTTT.

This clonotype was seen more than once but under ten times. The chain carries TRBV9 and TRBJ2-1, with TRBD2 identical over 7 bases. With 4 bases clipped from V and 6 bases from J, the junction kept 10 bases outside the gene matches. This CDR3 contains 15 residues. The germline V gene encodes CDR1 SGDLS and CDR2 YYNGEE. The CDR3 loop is CASSLRTSYSNEQFF. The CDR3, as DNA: TGTGCCAGCAGCCTCCGGACTAGTTACAGCAATGAGCAGTTCTTC.

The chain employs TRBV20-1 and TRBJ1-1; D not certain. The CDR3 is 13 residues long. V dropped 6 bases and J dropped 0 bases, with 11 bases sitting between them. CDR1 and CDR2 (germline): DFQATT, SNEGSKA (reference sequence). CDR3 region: CSAKFQVNTEAFF. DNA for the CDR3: TGCAGTGCCAAATTCCAGGTGAACACTGAAGCTTTCTTT.

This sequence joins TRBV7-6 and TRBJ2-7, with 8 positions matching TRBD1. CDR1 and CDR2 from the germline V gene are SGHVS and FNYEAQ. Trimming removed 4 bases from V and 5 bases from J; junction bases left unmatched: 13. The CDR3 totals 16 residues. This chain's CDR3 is CASSYPSRRGLDEQYF. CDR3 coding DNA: TGTGCCAGCAGCTACCCCAGTCGCAGGGGGCTGGACGAGCAGTACTTC.

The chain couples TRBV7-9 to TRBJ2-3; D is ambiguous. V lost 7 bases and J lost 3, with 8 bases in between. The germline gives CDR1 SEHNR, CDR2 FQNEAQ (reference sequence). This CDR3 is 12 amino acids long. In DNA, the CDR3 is TGTGCCAGCACCTCGTTGACAGATACGCAGTATTTT. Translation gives CASTSLTDTQYF.

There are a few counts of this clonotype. Here the CDR3 reads CASSRGLAGQETQYF. In nucleotides, the CDR3 is TGTGCCAGCAGCCGGGGACTAGCGGGTCAAGAGACCCAGTACTTC. The gene calls are TRBV25-1 and TRBJ2-5; the match to TRBD2 covers 12 bases. V was clipped by 6 bases and J by 2 bases; unmatched bases: 4. Germline-derived CDR1 and CDR2 are MGHDK and SYGVNS. This CDR3 spans 15 amino acids.

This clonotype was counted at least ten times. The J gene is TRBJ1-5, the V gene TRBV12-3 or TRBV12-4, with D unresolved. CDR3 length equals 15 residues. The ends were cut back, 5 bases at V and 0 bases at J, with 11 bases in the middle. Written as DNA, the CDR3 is TGTGCCAGCAGTCAGGAGTCCTATAGCAATCAGCCCCAGCATTTT. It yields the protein CASSQESYSNQPQHF.

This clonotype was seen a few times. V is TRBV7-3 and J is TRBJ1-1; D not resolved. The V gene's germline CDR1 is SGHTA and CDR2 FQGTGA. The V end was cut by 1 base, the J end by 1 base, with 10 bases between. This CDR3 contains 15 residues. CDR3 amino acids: CASSLKVSENTEAFF. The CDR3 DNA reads TGTGCCAGCAGCTTAAAAGTTTCTGAGAACACTGAAGCTTTCTTT.

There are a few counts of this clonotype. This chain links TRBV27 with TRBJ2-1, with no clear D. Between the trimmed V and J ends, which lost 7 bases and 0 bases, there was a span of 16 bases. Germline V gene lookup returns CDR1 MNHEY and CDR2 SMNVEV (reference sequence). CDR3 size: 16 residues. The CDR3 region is CASTESDGLSYNEQFF. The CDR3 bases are TGTGCCAGCACCGAATCCGACGGGCTCTCCTACAATGAGCAGTTCTTC.

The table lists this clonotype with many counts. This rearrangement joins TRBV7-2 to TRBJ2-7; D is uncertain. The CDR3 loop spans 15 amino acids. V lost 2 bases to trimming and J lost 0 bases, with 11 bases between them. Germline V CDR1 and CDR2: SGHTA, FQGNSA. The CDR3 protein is CASSLSPRSSYEQYF. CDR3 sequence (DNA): TGTGCCAGCAGCTTATCGCCGAGAAGCTCCTACGAGCAGTACTTC.

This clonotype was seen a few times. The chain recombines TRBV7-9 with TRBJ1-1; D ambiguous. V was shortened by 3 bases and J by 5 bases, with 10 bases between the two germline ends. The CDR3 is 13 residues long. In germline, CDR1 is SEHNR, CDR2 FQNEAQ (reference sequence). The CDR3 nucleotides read TGTGCCAGCAGCTTCGACCTCGAGACTGAAGCTTTCTTT. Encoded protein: CASSFDLETEAFF.

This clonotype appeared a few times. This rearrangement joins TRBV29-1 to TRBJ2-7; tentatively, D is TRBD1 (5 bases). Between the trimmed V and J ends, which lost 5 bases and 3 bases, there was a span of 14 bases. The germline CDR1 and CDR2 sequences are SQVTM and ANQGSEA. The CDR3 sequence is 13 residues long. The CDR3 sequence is CSVQGEMGYEQYF. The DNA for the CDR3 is TGCAGCGTTCAGGGTGAGATGGGCTACGAGCAGTACTTC.

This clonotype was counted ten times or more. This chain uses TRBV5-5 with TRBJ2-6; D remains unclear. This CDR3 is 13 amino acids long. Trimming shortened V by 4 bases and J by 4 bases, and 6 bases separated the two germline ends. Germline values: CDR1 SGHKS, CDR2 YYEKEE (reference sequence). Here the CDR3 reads CASSTRGANVLTF. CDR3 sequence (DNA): TGTGCCAGCAGCACCAGGGGGGCCAACGTCCTGACTTTC.